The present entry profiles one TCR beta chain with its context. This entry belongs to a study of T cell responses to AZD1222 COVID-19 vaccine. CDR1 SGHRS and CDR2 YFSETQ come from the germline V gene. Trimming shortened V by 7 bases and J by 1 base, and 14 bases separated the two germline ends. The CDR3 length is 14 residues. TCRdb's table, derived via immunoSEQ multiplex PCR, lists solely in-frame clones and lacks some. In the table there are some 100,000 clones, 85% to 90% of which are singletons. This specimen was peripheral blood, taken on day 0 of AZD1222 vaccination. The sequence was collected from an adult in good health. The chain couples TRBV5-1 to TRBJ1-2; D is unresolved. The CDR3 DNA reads TGCGCCAGCGGGTCGAAGACGGATAACTATGGCTACACCTTC. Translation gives CASGSKTDNYGYTF.